The rows below give T cell receptor beta chains drawn from one sample of a study of cytomegalovirus exposure and HLA in healthy donors. Here immunoSEQ multiplex PCR was the method, and the copy in TCRdb shows in-frame clones only, minus some. This table has approximately 160,000 clones, under 90% appearing once. Sequenced sample: PBMCs. These receptors were collected from a man aged 25-40 years in good health and CMV-seropositive. CDR3s leave out the opening cysteine and the closing phenylalanine or tryptophan. Each record gives: CDR3 protein, J gene, CDR3 length, V gene, clone size. Some rows have no size entry. The others give once, few or many, or a class for an expanded clone.

cdr3_aa: ASNFREGNEKLF; j_call: TRBJ1-4; cdr3_length: 12; v_call: TRBV19; clone_size: NA
cdr3_aa: AISDRDRASYEQY; j_call: TRBJ2-7; cdr3_length: 13; v_call: TRBV10-3; clone_size: NA
cdr3_aa: ASSQVPTGGPYEQY; j_call: TRBJ2-7; cdr3_length: 14; v_call: TRBV4-3; clone_size: NA
cdr3_aa: AWTPERAWTEAF; j_call: TRBJ1-1; cdr3_length: 12; v_call: TRBV30; clone_size: NA
cdr3_aa: ASSHTGAENTEAF; j_call: TRBJ1-1; cdr3_length: 13; v_call: TRBV5-1; clone_size: NA
cdr3_aa: SVEGRVAGFTDTQY; j_call: TRBJ2-3; cdr3_length: 14; v_call: TRBV29-1; clone_size: NA
cdr3_aa: ASSAGQRNYEQY; j_call: TRBJ2-7; cdr3_length: 12; v_call: TRBV6-1; clone_size: few
cdr3_aa: ASQISGRAYNEQF; j_call: TRBJ2-1; cdr3_length: 13; v_call: TRBV6-5; clone_size: once
cdr3_aa: ASSKDRRGPGANVLT; j_call: TRBJ2-6; cdr3_length: 15; v_call: TRBV5-1; clone_size: NA
cdr3_aa: ASSDRLGGRAINEQF; j_call: TRBJ2-1; cdr3_length: 15; v_call: TRBV6-1; clone_size: few
cdr3_aa: APGGGQRDYGYT; j_call: TRBJ1-2; cdr3_length: 12; v_call: TRBV19; clone_size: NA
cdr3_aa: ASSQGLAGASPEQY; j_call: TRBJ2-7; cdr3_length: 14; v_call: TRBV7-2; clone_size: few
cdr3_aa: ASSAVRPQETQY; j_call: TRBJ2-5; cdr3_length: 12; v_call: TRBV6-4; clone_size: NA
cdr3_aa: SAGFSNQPQH; j_call: TRBJ1-5; cdr3_length: 10; v_call: TRBV29-1; clone_size: NA
cdr3_aa: ASSAIWPRD; j_call: TRBJ2-5; cdr3_length: 9; v_call: TRBV2; clone_size: NA
cdr3_aa: ASSSQGREGFPTQY; j_call: TRBJ2-3; cdr3_length: 14; v_call: TRBV11-2; clone_size: NA
cdr3_aa: ASSRVEYSPEQF; j_call: TRBJ2-1; cdr3_length: 12; v_call: TRBV6-4; clone_size: NA
cdr3_aa: ASSATNRGKYEQY; j_call: TRBJ2-7; cdr3_length: 13; v_call: TRBV7-9; clone_size: few
cdr3_aa: AAGGRTDEQY; j_call: TRBJ2-7; cdr3_length: 10; v_call: TRBV28; clone_size: NA
cdr3_aa: ASLGGEGRREQF; j_call: TRBJ2-1; cdr3_length: 12; v_call: TRBV4-2; clone_size: NA
cdr3_aa: ASRTGLQETQY; j_call: TRBJ2-5; cdr3_length: 11; v_call: TRBV19; clone_size: NA
cdr3_aa: AGSYRQGAYEQY; j_call: TRBJ2-7; cdr3_length: 12; v_call: TRBV6-6; clone_size: NA
cdr3_aa: ASSQNQGGVPGANVLT; j_call: TRBJ2-6; cdr3_length: 16; v_call: TRBV14; clone_size: NA
cdr3_aa: ASSDGLENTDTQY; j_call: TRBJ2-3; cdr3_length: 13; v_call: TRBV2; clone_size: NA
cdr3_aa: ASSITGSGSYNEQF; j_call: TRBJ2-1; cdr3_length: 14; v_call: TRBV6-6; clone_size: NA